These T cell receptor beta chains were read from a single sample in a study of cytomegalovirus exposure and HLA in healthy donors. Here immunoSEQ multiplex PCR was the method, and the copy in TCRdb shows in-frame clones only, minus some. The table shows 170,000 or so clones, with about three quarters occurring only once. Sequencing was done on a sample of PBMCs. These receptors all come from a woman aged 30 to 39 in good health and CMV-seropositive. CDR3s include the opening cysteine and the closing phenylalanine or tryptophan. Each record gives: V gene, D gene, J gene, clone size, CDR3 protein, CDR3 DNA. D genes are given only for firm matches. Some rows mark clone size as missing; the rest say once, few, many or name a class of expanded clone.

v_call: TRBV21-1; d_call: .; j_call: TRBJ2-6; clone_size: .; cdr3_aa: CASSKRGDRAEPAGANVLTF; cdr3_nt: TGTGCCAGCAGCAAGCGGGGGGACAGGGCGGAACCTGCTGGGGCCAACGTCCTGACTTTC
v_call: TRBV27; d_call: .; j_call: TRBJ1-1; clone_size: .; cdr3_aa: CASSFFEAAGTEAFF; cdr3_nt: TGTGCCAGCAGTTTCTTTGAGGCCGCGGGCACTGAAGCTTTCTTT
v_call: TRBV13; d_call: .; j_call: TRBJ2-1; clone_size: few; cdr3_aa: CASSPKYRAEQFF; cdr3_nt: TGTGCCAGCAGCCCAAAATACAGGGCTGAGCAGTTCTTC
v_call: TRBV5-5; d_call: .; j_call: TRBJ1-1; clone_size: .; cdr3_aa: CASSKPRGGRNTEAFF; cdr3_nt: TGTGCCAGCAGCAAACCCAGGGGCGGGAGGAACACTGAAGCTTTCTTT
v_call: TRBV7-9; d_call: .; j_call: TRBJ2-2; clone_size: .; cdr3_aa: CASSSQNAGELFF; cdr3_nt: TGTGCCAGCAGTTCACAGAACGCCGGGGAGCTGTTTTTT
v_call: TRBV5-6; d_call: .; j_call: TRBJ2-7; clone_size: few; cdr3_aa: CASSLGGPYEQYF; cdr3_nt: TGTGCCAGCAGCTTAGGGGGACCCTACGAGCAGTACTTC
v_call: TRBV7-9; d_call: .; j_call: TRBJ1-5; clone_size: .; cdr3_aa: CASSLGGPGPQHF; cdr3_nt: TGTGCCAGCAGCTTAGGCGGTCCGGGGCCCCAGCATTTT
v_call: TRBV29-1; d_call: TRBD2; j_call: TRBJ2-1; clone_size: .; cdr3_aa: CSVPTSGRGEQFF; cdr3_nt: TGCAGCGTGCCGACTAGCGGGAGGGGTGAGCAGTTCTTC
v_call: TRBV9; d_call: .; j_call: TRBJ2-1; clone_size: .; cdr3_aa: CASSVSLENEQFF; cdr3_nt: TGTGCCAGCAGCGTATCTTTAGAAAATGAGCAGTTCTTC
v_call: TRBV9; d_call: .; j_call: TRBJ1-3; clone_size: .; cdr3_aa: CASSTGNTIYF; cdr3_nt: TGTGCCAGCAGCACAGGAAACACCATATATTTT
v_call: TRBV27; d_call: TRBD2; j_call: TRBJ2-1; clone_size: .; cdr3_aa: CASSLSPSGSLGEQFF; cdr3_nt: TGTGCCAGCAGTTTATCGCCTAGCGGGAGTTTAGGGGAGCAGTTCTTC
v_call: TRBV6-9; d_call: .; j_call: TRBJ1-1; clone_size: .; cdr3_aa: CKGMNTEAFF; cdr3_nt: TGTAAGGGGATGAACACTGAAGCTTTCTTT
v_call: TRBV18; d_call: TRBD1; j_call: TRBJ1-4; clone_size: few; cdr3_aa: CASSPRGGQGATNEKLFF; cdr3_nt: TGTGCCAGCTCACCACGAGGGGGACAGGGGGCAACTAATGAAAAACTGTTTTTT
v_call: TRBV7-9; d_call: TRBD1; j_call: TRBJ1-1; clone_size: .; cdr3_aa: CASSYSQGRNTEAFF; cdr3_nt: TGTGCCAGCAGCTATTCACAGGGGCGGAACACTGAAGCTTTCTTT
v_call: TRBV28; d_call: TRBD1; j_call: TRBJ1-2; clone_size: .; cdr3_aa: CASSFGSRGILGYTF; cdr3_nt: TGTGCCAGCAGTTTCGGAAGCAGGGGGATACTTGGCTACACCTTC
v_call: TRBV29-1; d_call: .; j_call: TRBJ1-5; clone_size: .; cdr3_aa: CSAPSGGKGRGYQPQHF; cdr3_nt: TGCAGCGCCCCCTCGGGCGGGAAAGGGAGGGGGTATCAGCCCCAGCATTTT
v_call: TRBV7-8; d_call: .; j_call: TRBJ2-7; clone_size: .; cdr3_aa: CASRTYETWEQYF; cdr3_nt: TGTGCCAGCAGGACATACGAAACGTGGGAGCAGTACTTC
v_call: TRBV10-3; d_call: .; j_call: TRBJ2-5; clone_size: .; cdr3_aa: CAISEIGETQYF; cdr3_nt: TGTGCCATCAGTGAAATCGGGGAGACCCAGTACTTC
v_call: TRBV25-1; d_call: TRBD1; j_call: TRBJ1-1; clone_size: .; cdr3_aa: CASRSRQGWNTEAFF; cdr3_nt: TGTGCCAGCAGGTCCCGACAGGGGTGGAACACTGAAGCTTTCTTT
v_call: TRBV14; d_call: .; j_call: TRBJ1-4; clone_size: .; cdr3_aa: CASSWSPGGALRKLFF; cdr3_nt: TGTGCCAGCAGCTGGAGCCCGGGGGGCGCGTTACGAAAACTGTTTTTT
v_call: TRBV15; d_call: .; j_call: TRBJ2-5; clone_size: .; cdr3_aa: CATSRDQRETQYF; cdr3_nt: TGTGCCACCAGCAGAGATCAGAGGGAGACCCAGTACTTC
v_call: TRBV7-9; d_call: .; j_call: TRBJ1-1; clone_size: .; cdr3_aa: CASSLVTGMNTEAFF; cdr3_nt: TGTGCCAGCAGCTTAGTTACAGGCATGAACACTGAAGCTTTCTTT
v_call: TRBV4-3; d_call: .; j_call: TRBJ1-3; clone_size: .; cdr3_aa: CASSPLVAGVMGNTIYF; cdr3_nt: TGCGCCAGCAGCCCCCTTGTGGCGGGGGTTATGGGAAACACCATATATTTT
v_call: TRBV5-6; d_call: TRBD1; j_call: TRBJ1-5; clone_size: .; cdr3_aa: CASSSIDRDRNQPQHF; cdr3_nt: TGTGCCAGCAGCTCTATCGACAGGGACCGCAATCAGCCCCAGCATTTT
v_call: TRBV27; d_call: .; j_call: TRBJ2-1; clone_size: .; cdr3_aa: CASSLSPSRNNEQFF; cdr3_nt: TGTGCCAGCAGTTTATCGCCCTCGCGAAACAATGAGCAGTTCTTC
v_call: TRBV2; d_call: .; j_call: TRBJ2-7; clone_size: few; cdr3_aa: CASTILGPSGVDEQYF; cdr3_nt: TGTGCCAGCACGATTTTGGGACCCTCGGGGGTTGACGAGCAGTACTTC
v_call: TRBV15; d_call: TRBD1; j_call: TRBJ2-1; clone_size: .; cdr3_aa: CATSRDWTGGNEQFF; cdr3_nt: TGTGCCACCAGCAGAGATTGGACAGGGGGGAATGAGCAGTTCTTC
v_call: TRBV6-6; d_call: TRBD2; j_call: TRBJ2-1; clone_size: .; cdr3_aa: CASSYMWGLADNEQFF; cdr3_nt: TGTGCCAGCAGTTATATGTGGGGACTAGCGGACAATGAGCAGTTCTTC
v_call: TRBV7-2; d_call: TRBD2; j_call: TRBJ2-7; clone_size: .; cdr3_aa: CASSLTSGAPSYEQYF; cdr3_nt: TGTGCCAGCAGCTTAACTAGCGGGGCCCCCTCCTACGAGCAGTACTTC
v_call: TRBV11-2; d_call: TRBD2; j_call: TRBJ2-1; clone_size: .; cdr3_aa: CASSGSGTSGRAWQFF; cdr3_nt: TGTGCCAGCAGCGGCTCCGGGACTAGCGGGAGGGCATGGCAGTTCTTC
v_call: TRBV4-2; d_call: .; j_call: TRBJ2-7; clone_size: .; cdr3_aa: CASSQAGTPGYEQYF; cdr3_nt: TGTGCCAGCAGCCAAGCTGGGACTCCCGGCTACGAGCAGTACTTC
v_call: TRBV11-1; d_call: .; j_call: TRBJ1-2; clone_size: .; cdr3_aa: CASSPSTLNYGYTF; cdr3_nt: TGTGCCAGCAGCCCTTCGACACTGAACTATGGCTACACCTTC
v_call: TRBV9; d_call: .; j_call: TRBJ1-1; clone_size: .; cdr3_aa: CASSAPLNTGRGEAFF; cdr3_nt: TGTGCCAGCAGCGCTCCCCTTAACACAGGGAGGGGTGAAGCTTTCTTT
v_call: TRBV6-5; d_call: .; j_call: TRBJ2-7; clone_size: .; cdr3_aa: CASSYMGFRGYYEQYF; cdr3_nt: TGTGCCAGCAGTTACATGGGGTTCCGGGGGTACTACGAGCAGTACTTC
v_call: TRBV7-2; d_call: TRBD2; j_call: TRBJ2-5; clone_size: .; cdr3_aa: CASSLTTSGLQETQYF; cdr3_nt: TGTGCCAGCAGCTTAACGACTAGCGGCCTCCAAGAGACCCAGTACTTC
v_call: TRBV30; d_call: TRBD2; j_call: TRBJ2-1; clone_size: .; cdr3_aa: CAWSLGLAPSNEQFF; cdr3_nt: TGTGCCTGGAGTCTGGGACTAGCGCCCAGCAATGAGCAGTTCTTC
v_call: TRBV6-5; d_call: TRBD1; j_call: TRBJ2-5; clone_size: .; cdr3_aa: CASCRTGGAETQYF; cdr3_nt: TGTGCCAGCTGTAGGACAGGGGGCGCGGAGACCCAGTACTTC
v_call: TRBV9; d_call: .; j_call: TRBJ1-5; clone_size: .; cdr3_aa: CASSEGGDGNQPQHF; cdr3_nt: TGTGCCAGCAGCGAGGGAGGAGACGGGAATCAGCCCCAGCATTTT
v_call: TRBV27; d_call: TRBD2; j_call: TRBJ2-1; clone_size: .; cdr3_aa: CASSSSTSGTHNEQFF; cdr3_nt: TGTGCCAGCAGTTCCTCGACTAGCGGGACTCACAATGAGCAGTTCTTC
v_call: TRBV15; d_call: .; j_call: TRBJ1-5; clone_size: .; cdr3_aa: CATSRVPTESNQPQHF; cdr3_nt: TGTGCCACCAGCAGAGTACCCACAGAAAGCAATCAGCCCCAGCATTTT
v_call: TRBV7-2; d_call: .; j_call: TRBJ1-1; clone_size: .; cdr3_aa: CASSTQGRTVTEAFF; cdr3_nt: TGTGCCAGCAGCACACAGGGTAGAACGGTAACTGAAGCTTTCTTT
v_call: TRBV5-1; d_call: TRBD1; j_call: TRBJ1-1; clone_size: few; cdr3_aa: CASSLSGQGEAFF; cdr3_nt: TGCGCCAGCAGCTTGAGTGGACAGGGAGAGGCTTTCTTT
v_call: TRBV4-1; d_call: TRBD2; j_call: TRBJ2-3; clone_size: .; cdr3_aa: CASNFIGLAGSTDTQYF; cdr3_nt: TGCGCCAGCAACTTTATCGGGCTAGCGGGTAGCACAGATACGCAGTATTTT
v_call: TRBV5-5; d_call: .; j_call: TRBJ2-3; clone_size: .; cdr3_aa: CASSLVQTDTQYF; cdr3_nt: TGTGCCAGCAGCTTGGTACAGACAGATACGCAGTATTTT
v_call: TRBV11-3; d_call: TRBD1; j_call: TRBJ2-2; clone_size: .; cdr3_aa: CASSFGTGGTGELFF; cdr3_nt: TGTGCCAGCAGCTTCGGGACAGGGGGCACCGGGGAGCTGTTTTTT
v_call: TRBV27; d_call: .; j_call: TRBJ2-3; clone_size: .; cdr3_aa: CASSSRLGADTQYF; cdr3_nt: TGTGCCAGCAGTTCCAGACTAGGAGCAGATACGCAGTATTTT
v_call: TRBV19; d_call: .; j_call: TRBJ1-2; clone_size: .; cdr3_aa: CASSAQGKVNYGYTF; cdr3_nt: TGTGCCAGTAGTGCACAGGGTAAGGTTAACTATGGCTACACCTTC
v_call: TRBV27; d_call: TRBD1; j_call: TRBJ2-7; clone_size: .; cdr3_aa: CASSLTPGQGIYEQYF; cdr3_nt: TGTGCCAGCAGTTTAACTCCGGGACAGGGGATCTACGAGCAGTACTTC
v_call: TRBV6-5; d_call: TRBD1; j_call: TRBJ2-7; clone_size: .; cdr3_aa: CASSGLTGVEEQYF; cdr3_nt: TGTGCCAGCAGTGGACTCACAGGGGTTGAGGAGCAGTACTTC
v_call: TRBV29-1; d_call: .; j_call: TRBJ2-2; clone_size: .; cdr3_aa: CSVGRTGGELFF; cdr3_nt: TGCAGCGTTGGTAGGACTGGCGGGGAGCTGTTTTTT
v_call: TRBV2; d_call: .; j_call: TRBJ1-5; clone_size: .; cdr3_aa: CASSDEAGSNQPQHF; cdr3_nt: TGTGCCAGCAGTGACGAGGCGGGAAGCAATCAGCCCCAGCATTTT
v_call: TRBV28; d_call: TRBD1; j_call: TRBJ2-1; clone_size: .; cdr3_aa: CASSLYPRDRGFSSYNEQFF; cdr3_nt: TGTGCCAGCAGTTTATATCCCCGGGACAGGGGGTTTAGCTCCTACAATGAGCAGTTCTTC
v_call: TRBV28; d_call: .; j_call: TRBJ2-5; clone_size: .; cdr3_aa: CASSSQETQYF; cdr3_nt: TGTGCCAGCAGTTCACAAGAGACCCAGTACTTC
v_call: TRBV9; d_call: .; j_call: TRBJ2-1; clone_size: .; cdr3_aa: CASSLLGGGSNEQFF; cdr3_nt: TGTGCCAGCAGCCTGCTGGGGGGCGGGAGCAATGAGCAGTTCTTC
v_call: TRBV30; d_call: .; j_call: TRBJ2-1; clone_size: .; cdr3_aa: CAWSAVYNEQFF; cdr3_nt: TGTGCCTGGAGCGCGGTATACAATGAGCAGTTCTTC
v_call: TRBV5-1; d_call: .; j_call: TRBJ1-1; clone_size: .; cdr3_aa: CASSTGGSTEAFF; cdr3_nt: TGCGCCAGCAGCACGGGAGGGAGTACTGAAGCTTTCTTT
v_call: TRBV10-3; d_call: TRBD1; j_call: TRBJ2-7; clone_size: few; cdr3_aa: CAISGGQGATSPYEQYF; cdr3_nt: TGTGCCATCAGTGGGGGACAGGGGGCTACGTCGCCCTACGAGCAGTACTTC
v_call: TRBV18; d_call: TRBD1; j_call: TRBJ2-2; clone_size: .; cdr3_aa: CASSPRSQGDTGELFF; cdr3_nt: TGTGCCAGCTCACCCCGGAGCCAGGGGGACACCGGGGAGCTGTTTTTT
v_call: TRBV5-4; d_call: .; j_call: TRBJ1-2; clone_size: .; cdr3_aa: CASSLQGGMGYGYTF; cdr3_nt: TGTGCCAGCAGCTTGCAGGGCGGGATGGGCTATGGCTACACCTTC